This T cell receptor beta chain was found in a study of T cell responses to AZD1222 COVID-19 vaccine. Points from the study as a whole: Researchers report vaccine-associated CD4 TCRs spanning spike, with dominance at 160-218 and 743-854. Mostly white British, mostly female donors; authors suggested clonal diversity may be underestimated.

This table comes from immunoSEQ multiplex PCR, and its TCRdb copy is limited to in-frame clones, with some not included. The repertoire holds approximately 150,000 clones, with roughly nine tenths as singletons. About this clone: Its antigen is unidentified.

The study pooled second doses at about 4 or about 12 weeks. The junction had 7 bases not matched to a gene; V was cut back by 6 bases and J by 1 base. CDR1 LNHDA and CDR2 SQIVND come from the germline V gene (reference sequence). This CDR3 contains 15 residues. The chain combines TRBV19 with TRBJ1-1; 8 positions agree with TRBD1. The clonotype comes from an adult who received the AZD1222 COVID-19 vaccine. The specimen comprised peripheral blood, sampled 28 days after the second AZD1222 dose. The CDR3: CASRPRQGQNTEAFF. In DNA form, the CDR3 reads TGTGCCAGTAGACCCCGACAGGGGCAGAACACTGAAGCTTTCTTT.